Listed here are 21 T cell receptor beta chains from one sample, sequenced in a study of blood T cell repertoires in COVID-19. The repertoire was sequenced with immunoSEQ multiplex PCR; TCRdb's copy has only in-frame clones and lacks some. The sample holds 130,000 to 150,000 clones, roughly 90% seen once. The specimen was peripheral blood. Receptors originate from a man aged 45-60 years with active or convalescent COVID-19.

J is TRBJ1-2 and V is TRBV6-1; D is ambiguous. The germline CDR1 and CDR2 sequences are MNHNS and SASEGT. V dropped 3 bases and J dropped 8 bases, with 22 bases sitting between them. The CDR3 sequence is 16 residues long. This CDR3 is CASSDVDVPGPAGYTF. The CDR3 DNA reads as TGTGCCAGCAGTGACGTCGACGTACCAGGCCCCGCCGGCTACACCTTC.

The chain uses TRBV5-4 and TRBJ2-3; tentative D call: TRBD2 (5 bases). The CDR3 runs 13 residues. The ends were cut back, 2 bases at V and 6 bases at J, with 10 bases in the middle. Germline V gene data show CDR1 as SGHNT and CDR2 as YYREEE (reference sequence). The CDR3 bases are TGTGCCAGCAGCTTCCCGACTAAGGATACGCAGTATTTT. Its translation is CASSFPTKDTQYF.

The CDR3 is CASSEVTGGAGYGYTF. For the CDR3, the DNA is TGTGCCAGCAGTGAAGTTACAGGGGGGGCTGGCTATGGCTACACCTTC. The V call is TRBV2, the J call TRBJ1-2; TRBD1 matches at 8 bases. V shed 1 base and J 4 bases; nucleotides not matched to a gene: 8. The CDR3 has 16 amino acids. Germline CDR1 SNHLY, CDR2 FYNNEI.

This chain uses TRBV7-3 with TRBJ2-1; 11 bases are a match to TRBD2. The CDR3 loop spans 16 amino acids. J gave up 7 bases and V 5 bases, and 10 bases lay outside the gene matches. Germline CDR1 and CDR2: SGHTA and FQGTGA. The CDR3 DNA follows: TGTGCCAGCAGCCACCTCACTAGCGGGAGTACAAATGAGCAGTTCTTC. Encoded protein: CASSHLTSGSTNEQFF.

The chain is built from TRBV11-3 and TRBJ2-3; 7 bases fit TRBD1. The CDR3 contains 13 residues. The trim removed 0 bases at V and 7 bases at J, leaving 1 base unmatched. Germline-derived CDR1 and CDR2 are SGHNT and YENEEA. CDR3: CASSLDRGNTQYF. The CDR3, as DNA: TGTGCCAGCAGCTTAGACAGGGGGAATACGCAGTATTTT.

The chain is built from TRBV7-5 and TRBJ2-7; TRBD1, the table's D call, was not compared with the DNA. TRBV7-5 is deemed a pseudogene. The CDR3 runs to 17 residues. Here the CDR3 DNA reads TGTGCCAGAAGTTTCACGCCAGGGTTAGTATGGGGCTACGAGCAGTACTTC. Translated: CARSFTPGLVWGYEQYF.

CDR3 residues: CASTGVGANVLTF. CDR3 nucleotide sequence: TGTGCCAGCACGGGGGTAGGGGCCAACGTCCTGACTTTC. The chain employs TRBV7-2 and TRBJ2-6, with D perhaps matching TRBD2 (6 bases). CDR3 length: 13 amino acids. Trimming shortened V by 7 bases and J by 4 bases, and 8 bases separated the two germline ends. The germline gives CDR1 SGHTA, CDR2 FQGNSA.

CDR3 sequence reads: CASSEAQRWDGYTF. CDR3 DNA sequence: TGTGCCAGCAGTGAAGCGCAGAGGTGGGATGGCTACACCTTC. The chain employs TRBV2 and TRBJ1-2, with D unresolved. The CDR3 totals 14 residues. V lost 0 bases, J lost 6 bases, and 11 bases lay in between. Germline assignment: CDR1 SNHLY and CDR2 FYNNEI.

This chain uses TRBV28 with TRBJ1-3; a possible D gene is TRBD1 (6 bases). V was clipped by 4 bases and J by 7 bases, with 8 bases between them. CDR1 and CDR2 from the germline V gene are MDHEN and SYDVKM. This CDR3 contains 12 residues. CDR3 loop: CASSSRGNTIYF. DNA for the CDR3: TGTGCCAGCAGTTCGAGGGGGAACACCATATATTTT.

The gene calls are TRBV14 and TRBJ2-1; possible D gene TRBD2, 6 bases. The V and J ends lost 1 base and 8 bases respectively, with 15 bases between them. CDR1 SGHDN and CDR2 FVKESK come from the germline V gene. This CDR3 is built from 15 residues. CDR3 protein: CASSQAFGGMDEQFF. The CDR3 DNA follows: TGTGCCAGCAGCCAAGCGTTCGGGGGAATGGATGAGCAGTTCTTC.

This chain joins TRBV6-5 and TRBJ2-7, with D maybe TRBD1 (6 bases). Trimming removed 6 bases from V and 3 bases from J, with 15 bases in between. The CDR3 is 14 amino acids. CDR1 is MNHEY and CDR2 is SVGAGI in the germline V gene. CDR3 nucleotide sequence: TGTGCCAGCAGGAATGGACAGTTGGACTACGAGCAGTACTTC. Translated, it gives CASRNGQLDYEQYF.

The CDR3 sequence is CASSQAGLNQPQHF. The CDR3 DNA is TGTGCCAGCAGCCAAGCGGGGTTAAATCAGCCCCAGCATTTT. The rearrangement uses TRBV3-1 (or the pseudogene TRBV3-2) and TRBJ1-5; D remains unclear. Trimming removed 1 base from V and 4 bases from J, with 8 bases in between. The CDR3 loop spans 14 amino acids. CDR1 and CDR2 (germline): LGHDT, YNNKEL (reference sequence).

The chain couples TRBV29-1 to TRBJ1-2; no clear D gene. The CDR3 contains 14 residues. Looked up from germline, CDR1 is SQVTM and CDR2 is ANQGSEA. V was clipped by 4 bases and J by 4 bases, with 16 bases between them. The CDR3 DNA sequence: TGCAGCGTTGGGACTGCCATTCCGGGCTATGGCTACACCTTC. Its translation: CSVGTAIPGYGYTF.

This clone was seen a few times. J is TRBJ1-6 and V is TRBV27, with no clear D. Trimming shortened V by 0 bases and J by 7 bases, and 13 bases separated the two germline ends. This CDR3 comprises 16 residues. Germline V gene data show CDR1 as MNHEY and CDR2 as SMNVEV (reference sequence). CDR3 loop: CASSLSSVKSNSPLHF. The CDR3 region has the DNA TGTGCCAGCAGTTTATCGAGCGTCAAGTCGAATTCACCCCTCCACTTT.

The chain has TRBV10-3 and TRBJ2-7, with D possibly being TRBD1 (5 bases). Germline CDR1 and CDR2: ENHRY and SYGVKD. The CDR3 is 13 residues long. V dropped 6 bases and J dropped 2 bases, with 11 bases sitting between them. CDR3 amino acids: CAIRVQATYEQYF. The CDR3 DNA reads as TGTGCCATCAGGGTACAGGCTACCTACGAGCAGTACTTC.

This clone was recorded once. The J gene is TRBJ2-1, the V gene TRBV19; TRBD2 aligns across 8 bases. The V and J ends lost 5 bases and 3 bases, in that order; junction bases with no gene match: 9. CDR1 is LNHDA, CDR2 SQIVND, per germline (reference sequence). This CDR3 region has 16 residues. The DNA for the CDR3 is TGTGCCAGTAGTCCGACAGCGGGAGCCCACTACAATGAGCAGTTCTTC. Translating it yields CASSPTAGAHYNEQFF.

The CDR3 protein is CASSYRRKNEQFF. DNA of the CDR3: TGTGCCAGCAGTTACCGTAGAAAAAATGAGCAGTTCTTC. The chain carries TRBV6-6 and TRBJ2-1; D is unclear. With 2 bases removed from V and 7 bases from J, the gap between germline ends came to 9 bases. This CDR3 is built from 13 residues. Germline CDR1 and CDR2: MNHNY and SVGAGI (reference sequence).

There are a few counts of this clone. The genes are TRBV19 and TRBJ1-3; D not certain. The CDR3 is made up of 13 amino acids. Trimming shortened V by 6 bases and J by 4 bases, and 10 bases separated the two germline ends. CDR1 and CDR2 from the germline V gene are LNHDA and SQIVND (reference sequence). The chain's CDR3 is CASSLPTGNTIYF. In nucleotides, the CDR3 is TGTGCCAGTAGCCTACCTACCGGAAACACCATATATTTT.

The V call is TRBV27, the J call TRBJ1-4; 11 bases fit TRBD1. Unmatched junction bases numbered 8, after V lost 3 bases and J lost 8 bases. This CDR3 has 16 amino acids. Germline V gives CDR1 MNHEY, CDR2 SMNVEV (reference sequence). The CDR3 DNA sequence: TGTGCCAGCAGTTTCATTGGGGGACAGGGGGACGAAAAACTGTTTTTT. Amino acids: CASSFIGGQGDEKLFF.

Here the CDR3 reads CASSYYYEQYF. Here the CDR3 DNA reads TGTGCCAGCAGCTATTATTACGAGCAGTACTTC. The chain links TRBV7-2 to TRBJ2-7; D unresolved. V was shortened by 4 bases and J by 4 bases, with 5 bases between the two germline ends. The germline CDR1 and CDR2 sequences are SGHTA and FQGNSA. CDR3 size: 11 residues.

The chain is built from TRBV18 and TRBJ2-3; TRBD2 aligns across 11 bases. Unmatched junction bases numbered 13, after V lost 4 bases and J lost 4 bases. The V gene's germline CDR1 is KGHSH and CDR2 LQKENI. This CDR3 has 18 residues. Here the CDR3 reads CASSLYTPGTSGADTQYF. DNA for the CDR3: TGTGCCAGCTCACTCTATACGCCCGGGACTAGCGGAGCAGATACGCAGTATTTT.